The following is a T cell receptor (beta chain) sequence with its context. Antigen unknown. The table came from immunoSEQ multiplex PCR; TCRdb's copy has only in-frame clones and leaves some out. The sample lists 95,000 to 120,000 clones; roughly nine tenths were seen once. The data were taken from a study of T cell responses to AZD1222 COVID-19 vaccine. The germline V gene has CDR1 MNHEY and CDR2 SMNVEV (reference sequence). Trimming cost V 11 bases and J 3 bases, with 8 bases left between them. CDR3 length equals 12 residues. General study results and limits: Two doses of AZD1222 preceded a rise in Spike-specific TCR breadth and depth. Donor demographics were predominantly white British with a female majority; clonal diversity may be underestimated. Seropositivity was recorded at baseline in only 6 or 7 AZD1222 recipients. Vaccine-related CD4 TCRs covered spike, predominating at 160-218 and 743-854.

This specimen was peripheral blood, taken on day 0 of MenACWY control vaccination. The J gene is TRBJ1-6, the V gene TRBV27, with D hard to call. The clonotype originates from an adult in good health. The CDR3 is CAHLDYNSPLHF. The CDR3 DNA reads TGTGCCCACCTAGACTATAATTCACCCCTCCACTTT.